Following are 2 T cell receptor beta chains from one sample sequenced in a study of T cell changes during pregnancy in multiple sclerosis (dated by TCRdb to between 2018 and 2021). Libraries were made using the immunoSEQ multiplex PCR assay. Entries here come from immuneACCESS through TCRdb and include only in-frame sequences with V and J called. Some clones fail to appear in such tables; in the studies checked, an unresolved V gene covers under half of the shortfall, and the cause of the remainder is unknown. The sample records 65,000 to 75,000 clones, around 90% of which are singletons. The ten biggest clones cover 3.7% of the sample. The sample in question was peripheral blood, obtained after pregnancy. The receptor set was obtained from a female donor in good health, enrolled as a control in a pregnancy study.

The rearrangement links TRBV27 to TRBJ2-3; D perhaps matches TRBD1 (6 bases). This CDR3 region has 15 residues. Trimming pared 5 bases from V and 0 bases from J, leaving 12 bases between. Germline CDR1 MNHEY, CDR2 SMNVEV (reference sequence). The CDR3 bases are TGTGCCAGCAGTCCATTAGGGGGAAGCACAGATACGCAGTATTTT. It codes for CASSPLGGSTDTQYF.

The rearrangement links TRBV7-8 to TRBJ2-7, with D tentatively TRBD1 (7 bases). The V gene lost 4 bases and the J gene lost 5 bases, with 21 bases spanning the gap. The CDR3 spans 16 residues. Germline V gives CDR1 SGHVS, CDR2 FQNEAQ. The CDR3 sequence is CASSSPDREAIHEQYF. The DNA of the CDR3 is TGTGCCAGCAGCTCCCCCGACAGGGAGGCGATCCACGAGCAGTACTTC. Supplemented by reference TRBV7-8 and TRBJ2-7, the full variable domain reads GAGVSQSPRYKVAKRGQDVALRCDPISGHVSLFWYQQALGQGPEFLTYFQNEAQLDKSGLPSDRFFAERPEGSVSTLKIQRTQQEDSAVYLCASSSPDREAIHEQYFGPGTRLTVT.